This T cell receptor (beta chain) derives from a study of blood T cells in healthy people across ages. Using a J-beta primer mix together with a sample-barcoded 5' primer, a second PCR was run for roughly 7 to 11 cycles. TCRdb re-called the 5' RACE reads through MiXCR, storing one row per CDR3 protein. The sample lists about 730,000 distinct CDR3 sequences; more than 40% were seen once. The sequenced material came from blood. The origin of this receptor is a woman aged 55-70 years in good health.

CDR3 coding DNA: TGCAGTGCTACTATGGGGGAGCCCCAGCATTTT. Translating gives CSATMGEPQHF. The chain couples TRBV20-1 to TRBJ1-5; perhaps TRBD1 as D (5 bases). The CDR3 contains 11 residues. Trimming shortened V by 4 bases and J by 8 bases, and 9 bases separated the two germline ends. The germline CDR1 and CDR2 sequences are DFQATT and SNEGSKA (reference sequence).